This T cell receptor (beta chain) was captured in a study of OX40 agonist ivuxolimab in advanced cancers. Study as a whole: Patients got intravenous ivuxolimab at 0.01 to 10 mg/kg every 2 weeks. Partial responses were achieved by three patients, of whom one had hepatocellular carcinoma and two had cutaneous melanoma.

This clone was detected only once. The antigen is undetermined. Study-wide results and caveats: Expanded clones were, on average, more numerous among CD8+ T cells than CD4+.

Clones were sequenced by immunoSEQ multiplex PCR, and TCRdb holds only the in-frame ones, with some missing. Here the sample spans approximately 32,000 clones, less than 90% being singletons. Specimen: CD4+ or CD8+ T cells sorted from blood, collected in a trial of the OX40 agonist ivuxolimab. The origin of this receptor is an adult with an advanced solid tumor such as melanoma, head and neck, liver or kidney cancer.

The CDR3 DNA reads TGTGCCAGTAGTATCGGGGGACAGTCCTACAATGAGCAGTTCTTC. Amino acids: CASSIGGQSYNEQFF. The chain links TRBV19 to TRBJ2-1, with D perhaps TRBD1 (7 bases). From germline, CDR1 is LNHDA and CDR2 SQIVND (reference sequence). The ends were cut back, 3 bases at V and 1 base at J, with 10 bases in the middle. The CDR3 length is 15 residues.